The T cell receptor (beta chain) under discussion was sequenced for a study of T-cell reconstitution after alpha-beta-depleted transplantation in children. Unique molecular identifiers were incorporated when the TCRbeta library was constructed. Via MiXCR, TCRdb re-called the PCR reads, giving one row per CDR3 protein. The profile shows about 230,000 distinct CDR3 sequences, under 9.5% of them singletons. This CDR3 spans 20 amino acids. V shed 0 bases, J shed 6 bases, and the junction held 17 bases outside the gene matches. Germline V lookup: CDR1 SGHAT, CDR2 FQDESV (reference sequence). The source of this sequence is a human donor who donated a stem cell graft to a child with acute lymphoblastic leukemia. This chain uses TRBV11-1 with TRBJ2-1; 10 nucleotides line up with TRBD1. This sample comprised PBMCs from the stem cell graft donor, obtained from the stem cell graft. The CDR3 DNA reads TGTGCCAGCAGCTTAGCGATCGGGACAGGGGTCTTCCTCCGAGGCAATGAGCAGTTCTTC. This encodes CASSLAIGTGVFLRGNEQFF.